One and the same sample provided the 14 T cell receptor beta chains below, sequenced in a study of shared clonotypes between healthy human individuals. Assay: immunoSEQ multiplex PCR; the TCRdb copy retains only in-frame clones and omits some. The sample yields around 1.9 million clones, around 93% seen once. Naive-designated CD8 cells lacked CD45RO, were positively enriched for CCR7, and omitted terminally differentiated effector memory CD45RA+ cells. Specimen: naive CD8+ T cells from PBMCs. The receptors were gathered from a man between 18 and 35 years old in good health. Some clones in this sample may be carry-over from other donors' samples.

The chain carries TRBV27 and TRBJ1-5; 7 bases match TRBD1. CDR1 and CDR2 (germline): MNHEY, SMNVEV (reference sequence). After removal of 6 bases from V and 7 bases from J, the junction contained 18 bases not matched to a gene. This CDR3 spans 17 amino acids. The CDR3 loop is CASSPSAGDSTYQPQHF. The CDR3 DNA follows: TGTGCCAGCAGCCCAAGCGCGGGGGACAGTACTTACCAGCCCCAGCATTTT.

J is TRBJ1-2 and V is TRBV7-9; 9 positions match TRBD1. In germline, CDR1 is SEHNR, CDR2 FQNEAQ (reference sequence). The CDR3 runs 14 residues. The V segment lost 7 bases and the J segment 7 bases; nucleotides outside the gene matches: 10. CDR3 in DNA: TGTGCCAGCACCGAACCGGGACAGGGCTCTGGCTACACCTTC. It specifies CASTEPGQGSGYTF.

The chain combines TRBV27 with TRBJ2-7; D remains ambiguous. Germline lookup yields CDR1 MNHEY and CDR2 SMNVEV (reference sequence). The CDR3 is made up of 12 amino acids. V was shortened by 7 bases and J by 7 bases, with 14 bases between the two germline ends. DNA of the CDR3: TGTGCCAGCATCGCAAACTTGGGAGAGCAGTACTTC. This codes for CASIANLGEQYF.

The J gene is TRBJ2-7, the V gene TRBV29-1; D gene ambiguous. Trimming cost V 3 bases and J 3 bases, with 12 bases left between them. Germline V gene sequence: CDR1 SQVTM, CDR2 ANQGSEA. The CDR3 is 13 residues long. The CDR3 region is CSVEDAEGYEQYF. The CDR3 DNA reads as TGCAGCGTTGAGGATGCGGAAGGCTACGAGCAGTACTTC.

This clone was counted only a few times. The chain recombines TRBV10-3 with TRBJ1-2; no clear D gene. The germline V and J ends were trimmed by 0 bases and 4 bases, with 9 bases remaining between them. CDR1 is ENHRY, CDR2 SYGVKD, per germline. CDR3 length: 14 amino acids. The CDR3 region has the DNA TGTGCCATCAGTGAGTCAAAGACGGGCTATGGCTACACCTTC. Residues: CAISESKTGYGYTF.

CDR3 protein: CSVEGITGELFF. The CDR3 region has the DNA TGCAGCGTTGAGGGGATTACAGGGGAGCTGTTTTTT. The V and J genes are TRBV29-1 and TRBJ2-2, with unresolved D. V was trimmed by 3 bases and J by 8 bases, leaving 10 bases between them. Germline V CDR1 and CDR2: SQVTM, ANQGSEA. The CDR3 covers 12 residues.

This chain connects TRBV2 to TRBJ2-3; 9 bases match TRBD2. Per germline, CDR1 SNHLY and CDR2 FYNNEI. With 6 bases clipped from V and 4 bases from J, the junction kept 14 bases outside the gene matches. The CDR3 contains 17 residues. The DNA of the CDR3 is TGTGCCAGCAGCGCCGTCGTGTTAGCGGGAGTATCAGATACGCAGTATTTT. Amino acid sequence: CASSAVVLAGVSDTQYF.

The gene calls are TRBV4-1 and TRBJ2-3, with unresolved D. V lost 1 base to trimming and J lost 4 bases, with 9 bases between them. CDR1 MGHRA and CDR2 YSYEKL come from the germline V gene. This CDR3 region has 14 residues. The CDR3 coding sequence is TGCGCCAGCAGCCAAGTGCTCCAGGCAGATACGCAGTATTTT. This encodes CASSQVLQADTQYF.

The V and J genes are TRBV30 and TRBJ1-1; TRBD1 matches 8 bases. The trim removed 8 bases at V and 1 base at J, leaving 12 bases unmatched. This CDR3 has 15 amino acids. Looked up from germline, CDR1 is GTSNPN and CDR2 is SVGIG (reference sequence). The CDR3 sequence is CAADLLGQGNTEAFF. In nucleotides, the CDR3 is TGTGCCGCAGACCTCCTAGGACAGGGGAACACTGAAGCTTTCTTT.

The chain employs TRBV7-2 and TRBJ1-5, with D unresolved. The CDR3 totals 14 residues. The germline CDR1 and CDR2 sequences are SGHTA and FQGNSA. The V end was cut by 5 bases, the J end by 0 bases, with 8 bases between. For the CDR3, the DNA is TGTGCCAGCAGCCACGGGCATAGCAATCAGCCCCAGCATTTT. It translates to CASSHGHSNQPQHF.

The chain links TRBV5-1 to TRBJ2-5, with 8 positions matching TRBD1. V shed 2 bases, J shed 5 bases, and the junction held 5 bases outside the gene matches. Looked up from germline, CDR1 is SGHRS and CDR2 is YFSETQ. This CDR3 contains 14 residues. The CDR3: CASSFGQGGETQYF. CDR3 DNA: TGCGCCAGCAGCTTCGGACAGGGAGGCGAGACCCAGTACTTC. Combining the CDR3 with reference TRBV5-1 and TRBJ2-5 gives the whole variable domain KAGVTQTPRYLIKTRGQQVTLSCSPISGHRSVSWYQQTPGQGLQFLFEYFSETQRNKGNFPGRFSGRQFSNSRSEMNVSTLELGDSALYLCASSFGQGGETQYFGPGTRLLVL.

The V and J genes are TRBV2 and TRBJ2-4, with TRBD1 as a possible D gene (5 bases). Germline CDR1 is SNHLY and CDR2 is FYNNEI. Trimming took 6 bases from V and 6 from J, leaving 12 bases between them. There are 13 residues in the CDR3. This chain's CDR3 is CASRDTRRNIQYF. The CDR3 coding sequence is TGTGCCAGCAGGGACACCCGCAGAAACATTCAGTACTTC.

The rearrangement links TRBV30 to TRBJ2-2; D gene unclear. V was pared by 0 bases and J by 7 bases, with 18 bases between. Germline lookup yields CDR1 GTSNPN and CDR2 SVGIG (reference sequence). CDR3 length equals 16 residues. CDR3 nucleotides: TGTGCCTGGAGTGTAAGTTTGGCTATCCGTGACGGGGAGCTGTTTTTT. Protein product: CAWSVSLAIRDGELFF.

V usage is TRBV30 and J usage is TRBJ2-1, with 8 bases lining up with TRBD2. Per germline, CDR1 GTSNPN and CDR2 SVGIG (reference sequence). This CDR3 is 16 amino acids long. After removal of 1 base from V and 0 bases from J, the junction contained 5 bases not matched to a gene. DNA of the CDR3: TGTGCCTGGAGTGAGCTAGCGGGTTACTCCTACAATGAGCAGTTCTTC. The encoded protein is CAWSELAGYSYNEQFF.